A single sample is the source of the 4 T cell receptor beta chains below, sequenced in a study of T cells after yellow fever vaccination. TCRdb reprocessed the 5' RACE reads via MiXCR and lists one record per CDR3 protein. The data hold approximately 93,000 distinct CDR3 sequences, with about 6% observed a single time. The material was CD8+ T cells sorted from PBMCs, obtained 10 days after the yellow fever booster vaccination. The receptors were sampled from a man between 18 and 29 years old who received the YFV17D yellow fever vaccine.

This clonotype was counted between two and nine times. The CDR3 region is CASSFIFSGYEQYV. The CDR3 region has the DNA TGTGCCAGCAGCTTCATATTTAGTGGCTACGAGCAGTACGTC. V gene TRBV4-2 combines with J gene TRBJ2-7; unclear D gene. The V end was cut by 5 bases, the J end by 3 bases, with 14 bases between. The CDR3 runs 14 residues. Looked up from germline, CDR1 is LGHNA and CDR2 is YNFKEQ.

This clonotype was observed a few times. In DNA, the CDR3 is TGCAGTGCTAGAGTTCTGGGGAGCGGGGTCAACAATGAGCAGTTCTTC. The encoded protein is CSARVLGSGVNNEQFF. The chain has TRBV20-1 and TRBJ2-1; the match to TRBD2 covers 7 bases. This CDR3 has 16 amino acids. Germline V gene lookup returns CDR1 DFQATT and CDR2 SNEGSKA (reference sequence). Unmatched junction bases numbered 11, after V lost 1 base and J lost 5 bases.

The sample holds a few counts of this clonotype. This sequence joins TRBV4-2 and TRBJ2-3; D is possibly TRBD1 (6 bases). Looked up from germline, CDR1 is LGHNA and CDR2 is YNFKEQ. The V end lost 5 bases, the J end lost 2 bases, and 14 bases lay between the germline ends. The CDR3 spans 15 residues. CDR3 DNA: TGTGCCAGCAGCGGCACAGGGCAAGACACAGATACGCAGTATTTT. It codes for CASSGTGQDTDTQYF.

The sample holds many counts of this clonotype. V and J are TRBV7-8 and TRBJ2-4; TRBD2 might be the D (5 bases). This CDR3 contains 16 residues. Germline assignment: CDR1 SGHVS and CDR2 FQNEAQ. V was pared by 5 bases and J by 0 bases, with 14 bases between. CDR3 nucleotide sequence: TGTGCCAGCAGCCCCTTGCTCGGGATAGCCAAAAACATTCAGTACTTC. Translated, it gives CASSPLLGIAKNIQYF. The complete variable domain, with remaining parts taken from reference TRBV7-8 and TRBJ2-4, reads GAGVSQSPRYKVAKRGQDVALRCDPISGHVSLFWYQQALGQGPEFLTYFQNEAQLDKSGLPSDRFFAERPEGSVSTLKIQRTQQEDSAVYLCASSPLLGIAKNIQYFGAGTRLSVL.